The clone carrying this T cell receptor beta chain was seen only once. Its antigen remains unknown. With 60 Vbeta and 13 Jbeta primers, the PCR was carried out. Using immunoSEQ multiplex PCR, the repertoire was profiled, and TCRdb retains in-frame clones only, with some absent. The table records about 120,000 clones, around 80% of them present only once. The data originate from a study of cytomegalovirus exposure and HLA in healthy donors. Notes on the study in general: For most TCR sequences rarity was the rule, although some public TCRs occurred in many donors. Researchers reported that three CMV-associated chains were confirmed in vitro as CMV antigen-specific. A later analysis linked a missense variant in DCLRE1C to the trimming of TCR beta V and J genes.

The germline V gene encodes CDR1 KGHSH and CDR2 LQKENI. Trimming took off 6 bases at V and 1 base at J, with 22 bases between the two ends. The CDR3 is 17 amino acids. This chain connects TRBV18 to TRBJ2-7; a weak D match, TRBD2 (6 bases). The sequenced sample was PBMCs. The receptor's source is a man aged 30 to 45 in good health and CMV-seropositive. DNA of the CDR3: TGTGCCAGCTCCACCGGGACTCCAACACAGTGGTCCTACGAGCAGTACTTC. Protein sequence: CASSTGTPTQWSYEQYF.